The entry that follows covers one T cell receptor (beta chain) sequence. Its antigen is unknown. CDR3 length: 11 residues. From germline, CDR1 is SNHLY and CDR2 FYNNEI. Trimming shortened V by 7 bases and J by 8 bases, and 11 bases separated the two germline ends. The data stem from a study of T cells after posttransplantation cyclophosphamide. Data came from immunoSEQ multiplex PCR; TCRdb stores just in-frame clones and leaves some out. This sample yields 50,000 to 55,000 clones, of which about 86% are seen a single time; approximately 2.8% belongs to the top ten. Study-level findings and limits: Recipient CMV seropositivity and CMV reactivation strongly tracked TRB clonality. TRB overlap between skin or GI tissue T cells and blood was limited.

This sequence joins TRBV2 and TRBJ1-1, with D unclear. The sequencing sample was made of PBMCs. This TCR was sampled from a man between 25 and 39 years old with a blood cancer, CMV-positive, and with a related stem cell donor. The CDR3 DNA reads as TGTGCCAGCATCAGGAACAGAGAAGCTTTCTTT. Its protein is CASIRNREAFF.